A selection of T cell receptor beta chains follows, all from one sample in a study of blood T cells in healthy people across ages. One entry per CDR3 protein, called by TCRdb with MiXCR from the 5' RACE reads. The sample contains 1.5 million or so distinct CDR3 sequences, less than 45% of which appear only once. The sample comprised blood. The receptors derive from a woman in her late teens or twenties in good health. Both conserved end residues are part of each CDR3. The D gene is left open where the match is weak. Not every row has a clone size; where given, it reads once, few, many or a size class.

TRBJ2-2 | TRBV5-6 | . | . | CASSSYNTGELFF | TGTGCCAGCAGCTCGTATAACACCGGGGAGCTGTTTTTT
TRBJ1-2 | TRBV20-1 | few | . | CSAIREPPFYGYTF | TGCAGTGCGATACGGGAGCCCCCGTTCTATGGCTACACCTTC
TRBJ2-5 | TRBV12-5 | few | . | CASGFRETQYF | TGTGCTAGTGGTTTCCGGGAGACCCAGTACTTC
TRBJ1-2 | TRBV7-2 | . | . | CASSVRSGYTF | TGTGCCAGCAGCGTCAGGTCGGGCTACACCTTC
TRBJ2-5 | TRBV2 | . | . | CASSAYRETQYF | TGTGCCAGCAGTGCCTATCGGGAGACCCAGTACTTC
TRBJ2-7 | TRBV2 | few | . | CASRLGQTLTYEQYF | TGTGCCAGCAGGCTAGGACAGACATTAACCTACGAGCAGTACTTC
TRBJ1-6 | TRBV12-3/TRBV12-4 | . | TRBD1 | CASSFRQGWGYNSPLHF | TGTGCCAGCAGTTTTAGACAGGGTTGGGGATATAATTCACCCCTCCACTTT
TRBJ1-2 | TRBV7-6 | few | . | CASSLGQDYPYGYTF | TGTGCCAGCAGCTTGGGCCAGGATTATCCATATGGCTACACCTTC
TRBJ2-1 | TRBV7-9 | . | TRBD1 | CASSHTRGQALGGQFF | TGTGCCAGCAGCCATACCCGGGGACAGGCGCTTGGGGGGCAGTTCTTC
TRBJ2-7 | TRBV29-1 | few | TRBD1 | CSVVTGVGYEQYF | TGCAGCGTTGTAACAGGGGTCGGCTACGAGCAGTACTTC
TRBJ1-2 | TRBV14 | . | TRBD1 | CASSYRQGQFYGYTF | TGTGCCAGCAGCTACCGACAGGGTCAATTCTATGGCTACACCTTC
TRBJ2-7 | TRBV4-1 | few | . | CASSQGDFVGEQYF | TGCGCCAGCAGCCAGGGTGATTTTGTGGGCGAGCAGTACTTC
TRBJ1-1 | TRBV6-6 | . | TRBD1 | CASRWDRANTEAFF | TGTGCCAGCAGGTGGGACAGGGCGAACACTGAAGCTTTCTTT
TRBJ2-3 | TRBV29-1 | . | . | CSVDLRADTQYF | TGCAGCGTTGATTTGCGGGCAGATACGCAGTATTTT
TRBJ2-4 | TRBV30 | . | TRBD1 | CAWRGTGGDIQYF | TGTGCCTGGAGGGGGACAGGAGGGGACATTCAGTACTTC
TRBJ2-7 | TRBV7-2 | . | TRBD2 | CASSSILRDGGYEQYF | TGTGCCAGCAGCTCTATACTCAGGGACGGGGGGTACGAGCAGTACTTC
TRBJ1-1 | TRBV4-3 | . | . | CASSQEGVEAFF | TGCGCCAGCAGCCAGGAAGGGGTTGAAGCTTTCTTT
TRBJ1-2 | TRBV20-1 | once | . | CGGAVNYGYTF | TGCGGCGGGGCCGTTAACTATGGCTACACCTTC
TRBJ2-7 | TRBV6-2/TRBV6-3 | . | . | CASSYRFDNEQYF | TGTGCCAGCAGTTATCGGTTTGACAATGAGCAGTACTTC
TRBJ1-6 | TRBV27 | . | TRBD1 | CASSYRGGSPLHF | TGTGCCAGCAGTTACAGGGGCGGTTCACCCCTCCACTTT
TRBJ1-2 | TRBV12-3/TRBV12-4 | . | . | CASSFFGGGYTF | TGTGCCAGCAGTTTCTTCGGGGGAGGCTACACCTTC
TRBJ2-5 | TRBV12-3/TRBV12-4 | . | TRBD2 | CASSLGGLALQETQYF | TGTGCCAGCAGTTTAGGGGGACTAGCATTACAAGAGACCCAGTACTTC
TRBJ1-6 | TRBV6-2/TRBV6-3 | once | TRBD1 | CASSPTGVLNSPLHF | TGTGCCAGCAGTCCTACAGGGGTCCTTAATTCACCCCTCCACTTT
TRBJ2-7 | TRBV6-5 | few | . | CASSYPTRGLYEQYF | TGTGCCAGCAGCTACCCAACACGGGGACTCTACGAGCAGTACTTC
TRBJ2-3 | TRBV7-9 | . | TRBD2 | CASSPMGLAGFTDTQYF | TGTGCCAGCAGCCCAATGGGGCTAGCGGGTTTCACAGATACGCAGTATTTT
TRBJ1-2 | TRBV11-2 | . | . | CASSLKTGPYGYTF | TGTGCCAGCAGCTTAAAAACAGGACCCTATGGCTACACCTTC
TRBJ2-7 | TRBV20-1 | . | TRBD2 | CSARGTSGGIYEQYF | TGCAGTGCTAGAGGGACTAGCGGGGGGATCTACGAGCAGTACTTC
TRBJ2-3 | TRBV10-3 | . | . | CAISGVDTQYF | TGTGCCATCAGTGGAGTTGATACGCAGTATTTT
TRBJ1-1 | TRBV7-9 | . | . | CASSWAGGPSAEAFF | TGTGCCAGCAGCTGGGCGGGGGGGCCCTCCGCAGAAGCTTTCTTT
TRBJ2-1 | TRBV6-2/TRBV6-3 | . | TRBD2 | CASRPLADYNEQFF | TGTGCCAGCAGACCACTAGCGGACTACAATGAGCAGTTCTTC
TRBJ1-1 | TRBV29-1 | . | . | CSVEGGPEAFF | TGCAGCGTTGAGGGGGGTCCTGAAGCTTTCTTT
TRBJ2-1 | TRBV28 | many | . | CASSLPDTYNEQFF | TGTGCCAGCAGCCTTCCGGACACCTACAATGAGCAGTTCTTC
TRBJ1-2 | TRBV28 | once | . | CASSSGHWTDGGYTF | TGTGCCAGCAGCTCCGGACACTGGACCGACGGAGGCTACACCTTC
TRBJ2-7 | TRBV27 | . | . | CASSTVTDTTYEQYF | TGTGCCAGCAGTACGGTGACGGATACAACCTACGAGCAGTACTTC
TRBJ2-2 | TRBV6-5 | . | TRBD2 | CASSYTSGAGTGELFF | TGTGCCAGCAGCTACACTAGCGGGGCAGGCACCGGGGAGCTGTTTTTT
TRBJ1-4 | TRBV7-9 | . | . | CASSLQPGGANEKLFF | TGTGCCAGCAGCTTACAGCCAGGTGGGGCTAATGAAAAACTGTTTTTT
TRBJ2-7 | TRBV6-5 | few | TRBD1 | CASRVTGAYEQYF | TGTGCCAGCAGGGTGACAGGGGCCTACGAGCAGTACTTC
TRBJ2-1 | TRBV5-4 | . | . | CASSLVDSPPGNEQFF | TGTGCCAGCAGCTTGGTAGACTCCCCCCCGGGGAATGAGCAGTTCTTC
TRBJ2-7 | TRBV5-4 | few | TRBD1 | CASSTPGQGGLAYEQYF | TGTGCCAGCAGCACCCCGGGACAGGGGGGCCTGGCCTACGAGCAGTACTTC
TRBJ2-7 | TRBV29-1 | many | . | CSVRDRMMPYEQYF | TGCAGCGTACGGGACCGAATGATGCCCTACGAGCAGTACTTC
TRBJ1-5 | TRBV20-1 | . | . | CSARQTGNQPQHF | TGCAGTGCTAGGCAAACAGGGAATCAGCCCCAGCATTTT
TRBJ2-5 | TRBV15 | few | . | CATSTGWDQETQYF | TGTGCCACCAGCACAGGCTGGGACCAAGAGACCCAGTACTTC
TRBJ2-3 | TRBV24-1 | . | TRBD2 | CATSDATSGTLLGTDTQYF | TGTGCCACCAGTGATGCCACTAGCGGGACCCTCCTAGGCACAGATACGCAGTATTTT